One sample yielded the 3 T cell receptor beta chains listed below, sequenced in a study of breast tumors, draining lymph nodes, adjacent tissues. A single record per CDR3 protein comes from TCRdb applying MiXCR to the multiplex PCR reads. The table includes more than 10,000 distinct CDR3 sequences, about 53% detected once. The specimen sequenced was breast tumor tissue. The receptors stem from a female donor with breast cancer. Some clones in this sample may be carry-over from other donors' samples.

This clonotype has a count of ten or more. This could be a read error, since a much larger clone is one nucleotide away. The chain links TRBV20-1 to TRBJ1-2; no definite D call. This CDR3 contains 13 residues. CDR1 is DFQATT and CDR2 is SNEGSKA in the germline V gene (reference sequence). CDR3 region: CSARDGSYYAYTF. The CDR3 coding sequence is TGCAGTGCTAGAGATGGGTCGTACTATGCCTACACCTTC.

The V and J genes are TRBV3-1 and TRBJ2-7, with 10 bases matching TRBD1. Germline V gene lookup returns CDR1 LGHDT and CDR2 YNNKEL (reference sequence). This CDR3 has 15 residues. Losses at the gene ends were 4 bases for V and 5 bases for J; bases not matched to a gene: 8. The CDR3 loop reads CASSRPGQGFHEQYF. CDR3 nucleotides: TGTGCCAGCAGCCGACCGGGACAGGGGTTCCACGAGCAGTACTTC.

V and J are TRBV10-3 and TRBJ1-2; a possible D gene is TRBD1 (5 bases). Trimming left V 4 bases short and J 4 bases short, with 16 bases between. This CDR3 is 15 amino acids long. Germline lookup yields CDR1 ENHRY and CDR2 SYGVKD. The CDR3: CAISGGQGSPYGYTF. For the CDR3, the DNA is TGTGCCATCAGTGGGGGCCAGGGCTCTCCCTATGGCTACACCTTC.